These T cell receptor beta chains were read from a single sample in a study of monozygotic twins with inflammatory bowel disease. Following a re-call of the 5' RACE reads, TCRdb has one entry per CDR3 protein and lacks DNA. The sample yields a few hundred thousand distinct CDR3 sequences, of which the top ten take up over 5.5%. Source material: blood. The receptor source for this set is a human donor with ulcerative colitis or Crohn's disease, or a healthy co-twin of an affected twin (not recorded which). CDR3s include the opening cysteine and the closing phenylalanine or tryptophan.

J,V,CDR3
TRBJ2-7,TRBV20-1,CSALAVAGLGYEQYF
TRBJ2-7,TRBV30,CAWSRHGGTGYEQYF
TRBJ2-7,TRBV20-1,CSASEPPAGSSSYEQYF
TRBJ2-3,TRBV15,CATSRTRGIDTQYF
TRBJ1-2,TRBV5-4,CASSLVGPSTYGYTF
TRBJ2-1,TRBV12-3/TRBV12-4,CASSPLALQFF
TRBJ2-1,TRBV14,CASSQRQLAGGYEQFF
TRBJ2-1,TRBV15,CATLHTGESSYNEQFF
TRBJ1-5,TRBV12-3/TRBV12-4,CASRHGQAGNSNQPQHF
TRBJ2-1,TRBV20-1,CSARDTTVKARNEQFF